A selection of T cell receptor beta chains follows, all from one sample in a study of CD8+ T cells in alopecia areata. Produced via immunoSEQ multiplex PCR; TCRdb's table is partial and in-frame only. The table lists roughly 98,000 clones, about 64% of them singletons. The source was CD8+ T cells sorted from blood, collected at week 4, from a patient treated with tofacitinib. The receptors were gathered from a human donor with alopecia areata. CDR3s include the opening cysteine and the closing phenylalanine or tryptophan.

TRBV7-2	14	CASTPIGFTDTQYF
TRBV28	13	CASSVIRGTEAFF
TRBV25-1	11	CASSESYEQYF
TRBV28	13	CASSLSRTNEQFF
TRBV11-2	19	CASSLDDRTGNRILETQYF
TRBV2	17	CASRGGRVRLAGDTQYF
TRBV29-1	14	CSVLRSGGVYGYTF
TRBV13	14	CASSAKSGVYEQYF
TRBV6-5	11	CATRSRETQYF
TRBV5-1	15	CASSLGLAGVAEQFF
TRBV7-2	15	CASSWGAAPYNEQFF
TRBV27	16	CASSPGRGASQETQYF
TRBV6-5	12	CASSYLGTEAFF
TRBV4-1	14	CASSQDLGLTEAFF
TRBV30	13	CAWSVLMNTEAFF
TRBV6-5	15	CASRGGLAGTDTQYF
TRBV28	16	CASSLWVPSPSYEQYF
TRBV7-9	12	CASSLAGSEAFF
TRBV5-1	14	CASSEGTGSNEQYF